Following are 29 T cell receptor beta chains from one sample sequenced in a study of early T cells in non-severe SARS-CoV-2 infection (dated by TCRdb to about 2021). To prepare the library, 5' RACE was applied. TCRdb lists the instrument as NextSeq 500. TCRdb passed the public sequencing reads through fastp at Q25 and MiXCR, retaining productive beta sequences. One record per CDR3 amino acid sequence lists the most common genes and DNA. The sample table lists 39,000 or so distinct CDR3 sequences, 5.5% of them with a count of one. The ten top clones hold roughly 4.4% of the sample. The sample in question was whole blood, obtained at baseline. The receptors were gathered from an adult who was a healthcare worker with PCR-confirmed SARS-CoV-2 infection or an uninfected control (not recorded which).

The sample holds many counts of this clonotype. J is TRBJ1-2 and V is TRBV20-1; D not resolved. The CDR3 contains 12 residues. Deletions cut 4 bases from V and 6 bases from J, with 12 bases between. Germline V CDR1 and CDR2: DFQATT, SNEGSKA (reference sequence). CDR3 residues: CSATPGTDGYTF. The CDR3 nucleotides are TGCAGTGCTACCCCAGGCACTGATGGCTACACCTTC.

The CDR3 region has the DNA TGTGCCAGCAGCCAAGAAAGCAGGACTGAAGCTTTCTTT. Translating gives CASSQESRTEAFF. The chain couples TRBV3-1 to TRBJ1-1, with D unclear. The length of the CDR3 is 13 residues. Germline CDR1 LGHDT, CDR2 YNNKEL (reference sequence). V gave up 0 bases and J gave up 5 bases, with 7 bases separating them.

This sequence joins TRBV4-1 and TRBJ2-7; 8 bases line up with TRBD1. Germline CDR1 and CDR2: MGHRA and YSYEKL. J gave up 2 bases and V 1 base, and 7 bases lay outside the gene matches. The CDR3 loop spans 16 amino acids. The CDR3 is CASSQGADRVTYEQYF. The CDR3 DNA follows: TGCGCCAGCAGCCAAGGTGCGGACAGGGTGACCTACGAGCAGTACTTC.

This clonotype was counted many times. V usage is TRBV27 and J usage is TRBJ2-2; 8 positions match TRBD1. The V and J ends lost 7 bases and 0 bases, in that order; junction bases with no gene match: 4. Germline assignment: CDR1 MNHEY and CDR2 SMNVEV (reference sequence). The CDR3 extends over 15 amino acids. Here the CDR3 DNA reads TGTGCCAGCACCCGGGACAGGACGAACACCGGGGAGCTGTTTTTT. Protein: CASTRDRTNTGELFF.

The CDR3 DNA sequence: TGCAGTGCAAAGAGGAGCGGGAATAACAATGAGCAGTTCTTC. It translates to CSAKRSGNNNEQFF. The V gene is TRBV20-1, the J gene TRBJ2-1, with 7 bases identical to TRBD2. Trimming took 6 bases from V and 5 from J; bases not matched to a gene: 10. CDR3 length equals 14 residues. Germline CDR1 and CDR2: DFQATT and SNEGSKA (reference sequence).

This clonotype was detected many times. The CDR3 DNA is TGTGCCAGCAGTTTACAGGGCCATGAGCAGTTCTTC. Encoded protein: CASSLQGHEQFF. The rearrangement joins TRBV27 to TRBJ2-1; D perhaps matches TRBD1 (5 bases). V lost 2 bases, J lost 8 bases, and 7 bases lay in between. The V gene's germline CDR1 is MNHEY and CDR2 SMNVEV (reference sequence). The CDR3 is made up of 12 amino acids.

In this sample, this clonotype turned up a few times. This chain links TRBV5-8 with TRBJ2-1; 9 nucleotides match TRBD1. CDR3 length equals 16 residues. Germline lookup yields CDR1 SGHTS and CDR2 YDEGEE. Unmatched junction bases numbered 11, after V lost 1 base and J lost 9 bases. The CDR3 protein is CASSLYRGLGRAEQFF. CDR3 DNA: TGTGCCAGCAGCTTGTACAGGGGGCTGGGACGGGCTGAGCAGTTCTTC.

The sample holds a few counts of this clonotype. V and J are TRBV29-1 and TRBJ2-7, with 9 bases fitting TRBD1. This CDR3 has 13 amino acids. V gave up 7 bases and J gave up 2 bases; unmatched junction bases: 6. Germline-derived CDR1 and CDR2 are SQVTM and ANQGSEA. This CDR3 reads CSGGTGSAYEQYF. CDR3 coding DNA: TGCAGCGGGGGGACAGGGTCGGCCTACGAGCAGTACTTC.

This clonotype was counted many times. The chain couples TRBV28 to TRBJ2-7; D is possibly TRBD2 (6 bases). The CDR3 extends over 15 amino acids. Germline V CDR1 and CDR2: MDHEN, SYDVKM. With 3 bases removed from V and 3 bases from J, the gap between germline ends came to 15 bases. The chain's CDR3 is CASSLVIAENYEQYF. The CDR3 DNA sequence: TGTGCCAGCAGTTTGGTGATAGCGGAAAACTACGAGCAGTACTTC.

This clonotype was recorded at least ten times. The chain employs TRBV27 and TRBJ2-6; tentative D call: TRBD1 (5 bases). This CDR3 is built from 18 residues. CDR1 and CDR2 (germline): MNHEY, SMNVEV (reference sequence). V gave up 3 bases and J gave up 0 bases, with 15 bases separating them. This chain's CDR3 is CASSFRVRAYSGANVLTF. The CDR3 DNA sequence: TGTGCCAGCAGTTTCAGGGTCAGGGCCTACTCTGGGGCCAACGTCCTGACTTTC.

This clonotype was found many times. This rearrangement joins TRBV5-6 to TRBJ1-1, with 8 bases matching TRBD1. This CDR3 is 16 amino acids long. Germline V gives CDR1 SGHDT, CDR2 YYEEEE. V dropped 0 bases and J dropped 5; count of bases not matched to a gene: 9. The CDR3 loop is CASSLAAGGRWTEAFF. The CDR3 nucleotides are TGTGCCAGCAGCTTGGCGGCAGGGGGCAGGTGGACTGAAGCTTTCTTT.

This clonotype was seen a few times. The V call is TRBV7-8, the J call TRBJ1-1; D uncertain. The CDR3 has 12 amino acids. Germline loops: CDR1 SGHVS, CDR2 FQNEAQ. Trimming shortened V by 1 base and J by 8 bases, and 8 bases separated the two germline ends. The CDR3 spells CASSLGTQEAFF. The CDR3 coding sequence is TGTGCCAGCAGCTTAGGAACACAGGAAGCTTTCTTT.

The CDR3, as DNA: TGTGCTAGTGGTTTGGCCGTTTCTGGGCTAAGTCAGCCCCAGCATTTT. This translates into CASGLAVSGLSQPQHF. The genes are TRBV12-5 and TRBJ1-5; D is undetermined. V was pared by 1 base and J by 6 bases, with 16 bases between. Germline CDR1 and CDR2: LGHNT and FRNRAP. The length of the CDR3 is 16 residues.

This clonotype was observed many times. The chain carries TRBV30 and TRBJ2-3, with D perhaps matching TRBD2 (5 bases). Germline V gene sequence: CDR1 GTSNPN, CDR2 SVGIG (reference sequence). The CDR3 runs 12 residues. V gave up 8 bases and J gave up 0 bases, with 9 bases separating them. The CDR3 bases are TGTGCCCGGGGAGCAAGCACAGATACGCAGTATTTT. Residues: CARGASTDTQYF.

The chain uses TRBV18 and TRBJ1-5, with 7 nucleotides matching TRBD1. Germline values: CDR1 KGHSH, CDR2 LQKENI. This CDR3 is built from 13 residues. J gave up 7 bases and V 2 bases, and 2 bases lay outside the gene matches. CDR3 sequence reads: CASSPNRGQPQHF. CDR3 nucleotide sequence: TGTGCCAGCTCACCAAACAGGGGCCAGCCCCAGCATTTT.

The sample holds many counts of this clonotype. The chain couples TRBV7-7 to TRBJ2-1, with D unresolved. The V gene's germline CDR1 is SSHAT and CDR2 FNYEAQ (reference sequence). CDR3 length: 13 amino acids. V was trimmed by 2 bases and J by 5 bases, leaving 7 bases between them. CDR3 amino acids: CASSLRLNNEQFF. CDR3 coding DNA: TGTGCCAGCAGCTTACGACTTAACAATGAGCAGTTCTTC.

This clonotype was seen repeatedly, ten times or more. The rearrangement joins TRBV5-5 to TRBJ2-3, with 10 nucleotides matching TRBD2. The CDR3 loop spans 14 amino acids. Germline CDR1 SGHKS, CDR2 YYEKEE (reference sequence). The V gene end was trimmed by 5 bases and the J gene end by 4 bases; junction bases not matched to a gene: 4. DNA for the CDR3: TGTGCCAGCAGTCGGACTAGCGGCGCAGATACGCAGTATTTT. It translates to CASSRTSGADTQYF. The variable domain in full, completed from reference TRBV5-5 and TRBJ2-3, reads DAGVTQSPTHLIKTRGQQVTLRCSPISGHKSVSWYQQVLGQGPQFIFQYYEKEERGRGNFPDRFSARQFPNYSSELNVNALLLGDSALYLCASSRTSGADTQYFGPGTRLTVL.

The J gene is TRBJ2-7, the V gene TRBV2, with 10 nucleotides matching TRBD1. The length of the CDR3 is 16 residues. V was clipped by 0 bases and J by 5 bases; unmatched bases: 7. CDR1 SNHLY and CDR2 FYNNEI come from the germline V gene. Here the CDR3 reads CASSEARTGGIDEQYF. CDR3 DNA sequence: TGTGCCAGCAGTGAAGCTCGGACAGGGGGTATCGACGAGCAGTACTTC.

This clonotype was seen many times. This rearrangement joins TRBV4-3 to TRBJ2-2; the D gene could be TRBD1 or TRBD2 (5 bases each). The V and J ends lost 0 bases and 6 bases respectively, with 14 bases between them. CDR3 length: 16 amino acids. CDR1 and CDR2 from the germline V gene are LGHNA and YSLEER. CDR3 bases: TGCGCCAGCAGCCAAGACGGGGCGAGGGCATCCGGGGAGCTGTTTTTT. Its translation: CASSQDGARASGELFF.

Note on this clonotype: A read error may explain this, as a much larger clone is one base away. The chain is built from TRBV13 and TRBJ2-7; a weak D match, TRBD2 (6 bases). Germline V CDR1 and CDR2: PRHDT, FYEKMQ (reference sequence). The CDR3 sequence is 17 residues long. This CDR3 reads CAGSSDRAGNDLGEQYF. As DNA, the CDR3 is TGTGCCGGCAGCTCGGACCGTGCGGGAAATGACCTAGGCGAGCAGTACTTC. The full variable domain, its missing parts supplied by reference TRBV13 and TRBJ2-7, is AAGVIQSPRHLIKEKRETATLKCYPIPRHDTVYWYQQGPGQDPQFLISFYEKMQSDKGSIPDRFSAQQFSDYHSELNMSSLELGDSALYFCAGSSDRAGNDLGEQYFGPGTRLTVT.

This clonotype came up many times. V usage is TRBV7-2 and J usage is TRBJ1-4; 9 positions agree with TRBD1. V shed 4 bases and J 5 bases; nucleotides not matched to a gene: 5. Per the germline V gene, CDR1 is SGHTA and CDR2 is FQGNSA. The CDR3 totals 15 residues. This CDR3 is CASSSGTGWNEKLFF. In DNA form, the CDR3 reads TGTGCCAGCAGCTCGGGGACAGGGTGGAATGAAAAACTGTTTTTT. The whole variable domain, filled in from reference TRBV7-2 and TRBJ1-4, reads GAGVSQSPSNKVTEKGKDVELRCDPISGHTALYWYRQSLGQGLEFLIYFQGNSAPDKSGLPSDRFSAERTGGSVSTLTIQRTQQEDSAVYLCASSSGTGWNEKLFFGSGTQLSVL.

In this sample, this clonotype turned up many times. The rearrangement links TRBV20-1 to TRBJ2-7, with 9 bases aligning to TRBD1. After removal of 5 bases from V and 2 bases from J, the junction contained 4 bases not matched to a gene. From germline, CDR1 is DFQATT and CDR2 SNEGSKA (reference sequence). This CDR3 has 13 amino acids. The CDR3: CSAGTGFPYEQYF. CDR3 nucleotides: TGCAGTGCTGGGACAGGGTTTCCCTACGAGCAGTACTTC.

This clonotype turned up a few times. The CDR3 sequence is CASSQAGLAGAYYEQYF. CDR3 DNA: TGTGCCAGCAGCCAAGCCGGACTAGCGGGAGCGTACTACGAGCAGTACTTC. This sequence joins TRBV3-1 and TRBJ2-7, with 13 bases lining up with TRBD2. CDR1 and CDR2 (germline): LGHDT, YNNKEL (reference sequence). The CDR3 sequence is 17 residues long. Germline trimming cut 1 base from V and 3 bases from J; bases unmatched to any gene: 6.

This clonotype was seen repeatedly, ten times or more. The rearrangement links TRBV29-1 to TRBJ2-4; 10 nucleotides match TRBD1. With V trimmed by 6 bases and J by 0 bases, 5 bases remained unmatched. CDR1 is SQVTM, CDR2 ANQGSEA, per germline. The CDR3 spans 15 residues. The CDR3 region has the DNA TGCAGCGTAGAGACAGGGGGCCTAGCCAAAAACATTCAGTACTTC. Translating it yields CSVETGGLAKNIQYF.

This clonotype occurred many times. The rearrangement uses TRBV19 and TRBJ2-5; tentatively, D is TRBD1 (6 bases). The germline V gene has CDR1 LNHDA and CDR2 SQIVND (reference sequence). The CDR3 covers 14 residues. The ends were cut back, 1 base at V and 5 bases at J, with 11 bases in the middle. The CDR3 sequence is CASSIVGGFETQYF. The CDR3 coding sequence is TGTGCCAGTAGTATAGTAGGGGGATTTGAGACCCAGTACTTC.

This clonotype was observed many times. The V and J genes are TRBV6-1 and TRBJ2-7; unclear D gene. The V gene lost 7 bases and the J gene lost 6 bases, with 10 bases spanning the gap. The CDR3 is made up of 11 amino acids. Per the germline V gene, CDR1 is MNHNS and CDR2 is SASEGT. CDR3 sequence: CASTRNLEQYF. Here the CDR3 DNA reads TGTGCCAGCACGAGGAACCTCGAGCAGTACTTC.

At least ten counts were recorded for this clonotype. The J gene is TRBJ2-4, the V gene TRBV29-1; D is possibly TRBD2 (5 bases). The CDR3 is made up of 15 amino acids. The V end was cut by 7 bases, the J end by 0 bases, with 16 bases between. The germline CDR1 and CDR2 sequences are SQVTM and ANQGSEA. In DNA form, the CDR3 reads TGCAGCGCTGGGGAGCTGACGTTAGCCAAAAACATTCAGTACTTC. Amino acid sequence: CSAGELTLAKNIQYF.

This clonotype was seen repeatedly, ten times or more. The chain is built from TRBV7-2 and TRBJ2-1; D ambiguous. The V gene's germline CDR1 is SGHTA and CDR2 FQGNSA. CDR3 size: 15 residues. Trimming removed 5 bases at V and 5 bases at J, with 16 bases between. The CDR3 DNA reads TGTGCCAGCAGCCAAACAGCAGTTAAGAACAATGAGCAGTTCTTC. It is translated as CASSQTAVKNNEQFF.

Ten or more counts support this clonotype. The chain recombines TRBV20-1 with TRBJ2-7; 8 bases agree with TRBD1. V shed 1 base, J shed 5 bases, and the junction held 16 bases outside the gene matches. Germline V gene data show CDR1 as DFQATT and CDR2 as SNEGSKA (reference sequence). The length of the CDR3 is 17 residues. The CDR3 sequence is CSARVPQLGQGWHEQYF. As DNA, the CDR3 is TGCAGTGCTAGAGTACCTCAACTCGGACAGGGCTGGCACGAGCAGTACTTC.